This TCR beta chain was identified in a study of blood T cell repertoires in COVID-19 (dated by TCRdb to about 2020). Notes on the research overall: Collaborator samples came from the United States, Italy and Spain and covered acute and convalescent phases of COVID-19. The prospective study material was composed of cDNA or gDNA derived from T cells, B-cell-depleted T cells, or PBMCs. The dataset comprised deeply sampled blood TCRbeta repertoires from subjects exposed to, actively infected with, or recovered from COVID-19. The repertoires were released in a freely available public database intended as a resource for research on the immune response to SARS-CoV-2. The samples were drawn from two sources: the first 160 participants of the ongoing ImmuneRACE study, and fewer than 1,500 subjects contributed by 6 global collaborators. The sample metadata nearly always contained a de-identified subject ID, COVID-19 status, age in years and sex. HLA class I and class II types, where available, came from metadata supplied by the sample provider rather than from assay-based typing. What the study reported, not specific to this receptor: How much clinical and demographic metadata was included differed by source and by participant, and the metadata was provided uncurated.

TCRbeta CDR3 regions were amplified from genomic DNA using the immunoSEQ Assay, a bias-controlled multiplex PCR. Regarding the original processing steps: Nucleated cell counts per sample were estimated from amplification of reference gene primers within the assay. To quantify the absolute abundance of each unique TCRbeta CDR3 rearrangement, sequence reads were collapsed and filtered. For each sample, productive Simpson clonality was calculated by taking the square root of Simpson's diversity index across productive rearrangements. TCRdb re-hosts the immuneACCESS table, in-frame sequences only. Its copies lack some clones; in the studies checked, an unresolved V gene accounts for under half of them, and the cause for the rest is not known. V, J and clone size reflect that table, while D and trimming were determined from the DNA. Counted in this sample were 59,000 or so clones; roughly 70% of them appeared once. The top ten hold 18% of the sample.

The collaborating institutions used their own protocols to collect whole blood in K2EDTA tubes. For TCRbeta analysis, collaborators shipped samples as frozen whole blood, isolated PBMCs, or DNA extracted from either of those sample types. On this clone: This clone's antigen is unknown. One base away there is no much larger clone; base qualities are not given.

The CDR3 starts with the cysteine, ends with the phenylalanine, and has 14 residues. CDR3 DNA is the only sequence kept; it has 42 bases, read in frame from the first base. Relative to germline, V is 5 bases shorter and J is 4 bases shorter, with 11 bases between their ends. CDR1 and CDR2, per the germline V gene, are MDHEN and SYDVKM. Sequenced sample: peripheral blood. The receptor chain draws on TRBV28 and TRBJ2-2; the D region possibly corresponds to TRBD1 (6 bases align). This TCR derives from a woman between 45 and 60 years old with active or convalescent COVID-19. The CDR3 has the sequence CASSLDRTTGELFF. The sequenced DNA: TGTGCCAGCAGTCTGGACAGAACCACCGGGGAGCTGTTTTTT.